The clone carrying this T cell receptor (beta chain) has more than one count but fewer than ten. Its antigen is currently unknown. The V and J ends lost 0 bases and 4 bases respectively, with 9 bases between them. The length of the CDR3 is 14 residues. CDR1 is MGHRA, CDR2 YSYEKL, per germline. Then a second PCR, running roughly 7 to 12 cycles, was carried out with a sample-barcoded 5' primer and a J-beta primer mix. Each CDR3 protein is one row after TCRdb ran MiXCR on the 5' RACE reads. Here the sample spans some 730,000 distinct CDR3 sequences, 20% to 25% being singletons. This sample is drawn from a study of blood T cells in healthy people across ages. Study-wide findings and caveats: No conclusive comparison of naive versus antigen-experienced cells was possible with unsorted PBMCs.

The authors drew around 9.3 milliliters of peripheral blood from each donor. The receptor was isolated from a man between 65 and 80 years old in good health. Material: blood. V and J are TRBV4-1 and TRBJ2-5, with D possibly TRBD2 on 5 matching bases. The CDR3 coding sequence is TGCGCCAGCAGCCAAGATGAGGGTGGAGAGACCCAGTACTTC. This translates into CASSQDEGGETQYF.